The 27 T cell receptor beta chains presented below share a single source sample, sequenced in a study of spatial heterogeneity in lung cancer. General study results and limits: For expanded intratumoral alpha and beta TCRs, counts tracked tumor mutation counts.

TCRdb used MiXCR to reprocess the 5' RACE reads, holding one entry per CDR3 protein. Here the sample spans around 19,000 distinct CDR3 sequences, 15% being singletons. Time point denoted: sample taken at primary tumor resection. These TCRs are of unknown antigen specificity. The sample consisted of lung tumor tissue, taken at surgery. The origin of the receptors is a female donor with early-stage non-small cell lung cancer.

As to this clonotype: Being one base from a much bigger clone, this may be a read error. The chain combines TRBV12-3 or TRBV12-4 with TRBJ1-5; D gene uncertain. The CDR3 consists of 12 residues. The germline V and J ends were trimmed by 1 base and 11 bases, with 9 bases remaining between them. DNA of the CDR3: TGTGCCAGCAGTTTAGTAGAGGAGACCCAGCATTTT. Encoded protein: CASSLVEETQHF.

This clonotype has a count of ten or more. The V and J genes are TRBV20-1 and TRBJ2-1; no definite D call. The CDR3 is made up of 12 amino acids. From germline, CDR1 is DFQATT and CDR2 SNEGSKA (reference sequence). V was shortened by 3 bases and J by 8 bases, with 11 bases between the two germline ends. DNA for the CDR3: TGCAGTGCTAGTCCCCACTCCGATGAGCAGTTCTTC. This translates into CSASPHSDEQFF.

This clonotype was counted ten times or more. The V and J genes are TRBV28 and TRBJ2-3, with D uncertain. V was clipped by 3 bases and J by 0 bases, with 16 bases between them. Per the germline V gene, CDR1 is MDHEN and CDR2 is SYDVKM. CDR3 size: 17 residues. The CDR3 DNA follows: TGTGCCAGCAGTTTCCCCGACTGGTACGATAGCACAGATACGCAGTATTTT. Protein: CASSFPDWYDSTDTQYF.

This clonotype has ten or more counts. The V gene is TRBV11-2, the J gene TRBJ2-7, with D unresolved. Germline lookup yields CDR1 SGHAT and CDR2 FQNNGV. Trimming removed 3 bases at V and 6 bases at J, with 12 bases between. The CDR3 consists of 13 residues. Written as DNA, the CDR3 is TGTGCCAGCAGCTTCCAATCAAGTCTCGAGCAGTACTTC. Its protein product is CASSFQSSLEQYF. The full variable domain, in which reference TRBV11-2 and TRBJ2-7 provide the parts outside the CDR3, is EAGVAQSPRYKIIEKRQSVAFWCNPISGHATLYWYQQILGQGPKLLIQFQNNGVVDDSQLPKDRFSAERLKGVDSTLKIQPAKLEDSAVYLCASSFQSSLEQYFGPGTRLTVT.

In this sample, this clonotype turned up many times. The V and J genes are TRBV19 and TRBJ2-3, with 8 bases aligning to TRBD1. Germline V gene lookup returns CDR1 LNHDA and CDR2 SQIVND (reference sequence). The CDR3 is 14 residues long. V shed 5 bases, J shed 4 bases, and the junction held 5 bases outside the gene matches. The CDR3 region is CASSGTGRADTQYF. The DNA for the CDR3 is TGTGCCAGTAGTGGGACAGGTCGAGCAGATACGCAGTATTTT.

This clonotype was counted many times. The chain uses TRBV12-3 or TRBV12-4 and TRBJ2-1; D is perhaps TRBD1 (6 bases). This CDR3 has 14 residues. V lost 6 bases, J lost 4 bases, and 13 bases lay in between. The CDR3 region has the DNA TGTGCCAGCAGCTGGGACACCACGTACAATGAGCAGTTCTTC. It codes for CASSWDTTYNEQFF.

V usage is TRBV5-5 and J usage is TRBJ2-1; perhaps D is TRBD1 or TRBD2 (5 bases each). This CDR3 has 17 amino acids. Germline values: CDR1 SGHKS, CDR2 YYEKEE (reference sequence). Between the trimmed V and J ends, which lost 3 bases and 8 bases, there was a span of 24 bases. CDR3 sequence: CASSYLPEIPRGDEQFF. In DNA form, the CDR3 reads TGTGCCAGCAGCTACCTACCGGAGATCCCGAGGGGAGATGAGCAGTTCTTC.

The sample holds a few counts of this clonotype. The chain joins TRBV6-1 to TRBJ2-1, with D perhaps TRBD2 (6 bases). From germline, CDR1 is MNHNS and CDR2 SASEGT. Trimming removed 0 bases from V and 2 bases from J, with 11 bases in between. The CDR3 sequence is 16 residues long. CDR3 region: CASSEAGGFPYNEQFF. The DNA for the CDR3 is TGTGCCAGCAGTGAAGCCGGAGGGTTTCCCTACAATGAGCAGTTCTTC.

This clonotype appeared a few times. This chain uses TRBV27 with TRBJ2-3; D remains ambiguous. Per germline, CDR1 MNHEY and CDR2 SMNVEV (reference sequence). CDR3 size: 18 residues. Trimming took off 1 base at V and 7 bases at J, with 24 bases between the two ends. DNA for the CDR3: TGTGCCAGCAGTTTATTTATCGGAAGTAGCCTAAGAAGATATACGCAGTATTTT. It translates to CASSLFIGSSLRRYTQYF.

This clonotype turned up a few times. The chain employs TRBV6-5 and TRBJ2-7, with 15 bases aligning to TRBD2. The CDR3 sequence is 16 residues long. J was trimmed by 1 base and V by 5 bases; bases with no gene match: 3. Germline CDR1 reads MNHEY; CDR2 reads SVGAGI. This CDR3 reads CASSPGLAGGSYEQYF. Written as DNA, the CDR3 is TGTGCCAGCAGTCCGGGACTAGCGGGAGGATCCTACGAGCAGTACTTC.

This clonotype has only a few counts. The CDR3 DNA is TGTGCCAGCCTCATATACAGGGGGGTGGACACAGATACGCAGTATTTT. It translates to CASLIYRGVDTDTQYF. This chain links TRBV27 with TRBJ2-3; 8 bases line up with TRBD1. V gave up 8 bases and J gave up 2 bases; unmatched junction bases: 12. Per germline, CDR1 MNHEY and CDR2 SMNVEV (reference sequence). This CDR3 has 16 amino acids.

This clonotype occurred many times. The gene calls are TRBV3-1 and TRBJ2-1; D perhaps matches TRBD2 (5 bases). This CDR3 region has 17 residues. CDR1 LGHDT and CDR2 YNNKEL come from the germline V gene (reference sequence). Trimming took off 4 bases at V and 2 bases at J, with 18 bases between the two ends. The CDR3 loop is CASSPGSGGYTYNEQFF. The CDR3 DNA follows: TGTGCCAGCAGCCCCGGCTCGGGCGGGTACACCTACAATGAGCAGTTCTTC.

This clonotype appeared a few times. V usage is TRBV19 and J usage is TRBJ2-6; no clear D. CDR1 is LNHDA, CDR2 SQIVND, per germline (reference sequence). CDR3 size: 15 residues. Deletions cut 6 bases from V and 0 bases from J, with 9 bases between. The DNA of the CDR3 is TGTGCCAGTAGCGGTACGATCTCTGGGGCCAACGTCCTGACTTTC. This translates into CASSGTISGANVLTF.

The rearrangement uses TRBV7-2 and TRBJ2-6; tentatively, D is TRBD2 (6 bases). Germline V gene sequence: CDR1 SGHTA, CDR2 FQGNSA. V shed 0 bases and J shed 4 bases, with 19 bases lying between them. This CDR3 has 19 residues. Here the CDR3 reads CASSLAQAPTAGGANVLTF. The CDR3 region has the DNA TGTGCCAGCAGCTTAGCACAGGCTCCTACGGCGGGAGGGGCCAACGTCCTGACTTTC.

The table lists this clonotype with a few counts. The chain employs TRBV27 and TRBJ2-7; D possibly matches TRBD1 or TRBD2 (6 bases each). Trimming left V 2 bases short and J 2 bases short, with 7 bases between. Germline V gene sequence: CDR1 MNHEY, CDR2 SMNVEV (reference sequence). CDR3 length: 13 residues. For the CDR3, the DNA is TGTGCCAGCAGTTTAAGGGGGGCCTACGAGCAGTACTTC. Translating it yields CASSLRGAYEQYF.

This sequence joins TRBV11-1 and TRBJ2-1; D might be TRBD1 (7 bases). The CDR3 loop spans 15 amino acids. Trimming removed 1 base from V and 8 bases from J, with 15 bases in between. CDR1 and CDR2 from the germline V gene are SGHAT and FQDESV (reference sequence). The CDR3 sequence: CASSLGVTRGDEQFF. The CDR3, as DNA: TGTGCCAGCAGCTTAGGGGTAACCAGGGGGGATGAGCAGTTCTTC.

This clonotype has at least ten counts. The chain links TRBV6-2 or TRBV6-3 to TRBJ2-2; D is undetermined. Per the germline V gene, CDR1 is MNHEY and CDR2 is SVGEGT. V lost 4 bases and J 1 base, leaving 7 bases between the germline ends. This CDR3 comprises 14 residues. CDR3 nucleotides: TGTGCCAGCAGTTTCCAGCGGAACACCGGGGAGCTGTTTTTT. It encodes CASSFQRNTGELFF.

This clonotype was counted ten times or more. The rearrangement links TRBV20-1 to TRBJ2-1; D might be TRBD2 (5 bases). The V and J ends lost 7 bases and 6 bases respectively, with 16 bases between them. The CDR3 extends over 13 amino acids. The V gene's germline CDR1 is DFQATT and CDR2 SNEGSKA (reference sequence). The CDR3 DNA reads TGCAGTGTAGTTGGATTTCGGGGCAATGAGCAGTTCTTC. Protein: CSVVGFRGNEQFF.

V usage is TRBV20-1 and J usage is TRBJ2-1; unclear D gene. Germline V lookup: CDR1 DFQATT, CDR2 SNEGSKA (reference sequence). Deletions cut 4 bases from V and 10 bases from J, with 11 bases between. This CDR3 spans 11 amino acids. DNA for the CDR3: TGCAGTGCTATAGACCCTCCCGAGCAGTTCTTC. This encodes CSAIDPPEQFF.

A few counts support this clonotype. J is TRBJ2-7 and V is TRBV7-6, with a possible D match to TRBD2 (6 bases). This CDR3 contains 14 residues. V was clipped by 2 bases and J by 7 bases, with 15 bases between them. Germline V CDR1 and CDR2: SGHVS, FNYEAQ. CDR3 nucleotides: TGTGCCAGCAGCTTATATCGGGACTCCATGGAGCAGTACTTC. Amino acid sequence: CASSLYRDSMEQYF.

V usage is TRBV6-4 and J usage is TRBJ2-3, with TRBD2 as a possible D gene (5 bases). V shed 5 bases and J shed 0 bases, with 9 bases lying between them. Germline lookup yields CDR1 MRHNA and CDR2 SNTAGT. This CDR3 is 14 amino acids long. The CDR3 DNA is TGTGCCAGCAGTTCCAGCGGTAGCACAGATACGCAGTATTTT. Protein product: CASSSSGSTDTQYF.

In this sample, this clonotype turned up many times. The V gene is TRBV2, the J gene TRBJ2-1; possible D gene TRBD2, 6 bases. The V gene lost 2 bases and the J gene lost 2 bases, with 10 bases spanning the gap. The germline V gene has CDR1 SNHLY and CDR2 FYNNEI. The CDR3 covers 15 residues. The CDR3 coding sequence is TGTGCCAGCAGTGAACTAGCGACAGCCTACAATGAGCAGTTCTTC. Its protein product is CASSELATAYNEQFF.

This clonotype was seen a few times. V usage is TRBV10-3 and J usage is TRBJ2-7; D is undetermined. Trimming removed 4 bases from V and 7 bases from J, with 8 bases in between. CDR1 ENHRY and CDR2 SYGVKD come from the germline V gene. The CDR3 extends over 11 amino acids. The CDR3 loop reads CAISASGEQYF. For the CDR3, the DNA is TGTGCCATCAGTGCATCCGGAGAGCAGTACTTC.

This clonotype was seen at least ten times. CDR3 loop: CASRRLPGEQYF. CDR3 bases: TGTGCCAGCAGACGACTTCCTGGAGAGCAGTACTTC. The rearrangement joins TRBV14 to TRBJ2-7; D remains unclear. V gave up 6 bases and J gave up 7 bases, with 13 bases separating them. Germline V gene sequence: CDR1 SGHDN, CDR2 FVKESK. The CDR3 loop spans 12 amino acids.

The chain recombines TRBV5-1 with TRBJ2-1; D might be TRBD2 (5 bases). Trimming took 4 bases from V and 8 from J, leaving 25 bases between them. Germline CDR1 and CDR2: SGHRS and YFSETQ. The CDR3 spans 17 residues. CDR3 residues: CASSLASTNHFGDEQFF. CDR3 bases: TGCGCCAGCAGCCTTGCATCGACTAATCACTTCGGGGATGAGCAGTTCTTC. Supplemented by reference TRBV5-1 and TRBJ2-1, the full variable domain reads KAGVTQTPRYLIKTRGQQVTLSCSPISGHRSVSWYQQTPGQGLQFLFEYFSETQRNKGNFPGRFSGRQFSNSRSEMNVSTLELGDSALYLCASSLASTNHFGDEQFFGPGTRLTVL.

This clonotype was observed many times. The chain is built from TRBV11-1 and TRBJ2-5; D may correspond to TRBD1 or TRBD2 (5 bases each). CDR3 length: 14 residues. V was pared by 5 bases and J by 1 base, with 11 bases between. Germline-derived CDR1 and CDR2 are SGHAT and FQDESV (reference sequence). Here the CDR3 DNA reads TGTGCCAGCAGCCGGGACCCAGGCCAAGAGACCCAGTACTTC. Translation gives CASSRDPGQETQYF.

This clonotype has ten or more counts. This chain uses TRBV20-1 with TRBJ2-7; either TRBD1 or TRBD2 may fit D (5 bases each). The V gene's germline CDR1 is DFQATT and CDR2 SNEGSKA (reference sequence). V gave up 3 bases and J gave up 1 base, with 16 bases separating them. The CDR3 is 15 residues long. DNA for the CDR3: TGCAGTGCTAGCTGGTCGGGGCAGGCTTCCTACGAGCAGTACTTC. Its protein is CSASWSGQASYEQYF.